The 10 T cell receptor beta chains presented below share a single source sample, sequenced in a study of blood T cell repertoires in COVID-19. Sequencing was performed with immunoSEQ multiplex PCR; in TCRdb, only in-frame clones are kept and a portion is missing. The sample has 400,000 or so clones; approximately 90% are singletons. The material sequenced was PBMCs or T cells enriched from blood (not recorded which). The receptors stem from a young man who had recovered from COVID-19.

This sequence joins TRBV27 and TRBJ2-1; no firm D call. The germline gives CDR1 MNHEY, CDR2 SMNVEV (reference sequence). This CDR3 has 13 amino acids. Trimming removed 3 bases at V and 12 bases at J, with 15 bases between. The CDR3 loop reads CASSFNYPPVQFF. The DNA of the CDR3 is TGTGCCAGCAGTTTCAACTATCCGCCGGTGCAGTTCTTC.

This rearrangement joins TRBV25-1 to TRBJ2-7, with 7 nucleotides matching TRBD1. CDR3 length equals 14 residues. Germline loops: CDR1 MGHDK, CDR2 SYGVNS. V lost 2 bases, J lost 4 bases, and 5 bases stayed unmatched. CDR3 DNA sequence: TGTGCCAGCAGTGAAGGGACAGCGCTTTACGAGCAGTACTTC. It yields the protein CASSEGTALYEQYF.

Here the CDR3 reads CASKAEADANYGYTF. CDR3 coding DNA: TGTGCCAGCAAAGCGGAGGCGGACGCTAACTATGGCTACACCTTC. The rearrangement links TRBV2 to TRBJ1-2, with D hard to call. The CDR3 contains 15 residues. V dropped 7 bases and J dropped 0 bases, with 15 bases sitting between them. Germline loops: CDR1 SNHLY, CDR2 FYNNEI.

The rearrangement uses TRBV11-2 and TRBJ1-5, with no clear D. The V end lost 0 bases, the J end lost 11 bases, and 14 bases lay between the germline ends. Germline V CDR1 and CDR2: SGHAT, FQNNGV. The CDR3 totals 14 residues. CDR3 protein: CASSLDPGSTAQHF. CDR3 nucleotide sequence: TGTGCCAGCAGCTTAGATCCGGGTTCAACGGCCCAGCATTTT.

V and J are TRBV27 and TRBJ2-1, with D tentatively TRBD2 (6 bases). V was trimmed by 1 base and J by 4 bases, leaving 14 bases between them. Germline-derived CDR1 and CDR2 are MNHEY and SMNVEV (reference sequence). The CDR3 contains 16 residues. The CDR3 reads CASSLYGDSSYNEQFF. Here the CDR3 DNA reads TGTGCCAGCAGTTTATACGGGGACTCATCATACAATGAGCAGTTCTTC.

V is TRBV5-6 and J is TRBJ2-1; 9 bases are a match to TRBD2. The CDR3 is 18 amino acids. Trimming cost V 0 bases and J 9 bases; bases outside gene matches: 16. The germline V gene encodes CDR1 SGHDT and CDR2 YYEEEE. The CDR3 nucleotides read TGTGCCAGCAGCTTGGTCGTGGCGGGAGGGCCATCGGTGAGTGAGCAGTTCTTC. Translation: CASSLVVAGGPSVSEQFF. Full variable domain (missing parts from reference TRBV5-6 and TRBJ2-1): DAGVTQSPTHLIKTRGQQVTLRCSPKSGHDTVSWYQQALGQGPQFIFQYYEEEERQRGNFPDRFSGHQFPNYSSELNVNALLLGDSALYLCASSLVVAGGPSVSEQFFGPGTRLTVL.

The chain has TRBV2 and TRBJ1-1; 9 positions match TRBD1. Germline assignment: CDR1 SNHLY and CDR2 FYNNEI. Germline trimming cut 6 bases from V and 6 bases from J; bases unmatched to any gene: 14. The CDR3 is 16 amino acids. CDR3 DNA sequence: TGTGCCAGCAGCGACGTTGTGCGGACAGGGGTCCCTGAAGCTTTCTTT. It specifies CASSDVVRTGVPEAFF. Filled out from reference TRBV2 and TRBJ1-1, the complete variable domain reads EPEVTQTPSHQVTQMGQEVILRCVPISNHLYFYWYRQILGQKVEFLVSFYNNEISEKSEIFDDQFSVERPDGSNFTLKIRSTKLEDSAMYFCASSDVVRTGVPEAFFGQGTRLTVV.

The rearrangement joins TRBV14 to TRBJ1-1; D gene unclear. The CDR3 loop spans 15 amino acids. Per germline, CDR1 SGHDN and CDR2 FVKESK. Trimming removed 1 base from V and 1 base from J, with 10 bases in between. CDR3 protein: CASSQAIFKNTEAFF. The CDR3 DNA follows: TGTGCCAGCAGCCAAGCTATTTTCAAGAACACTGAAGCTTTCTTT.

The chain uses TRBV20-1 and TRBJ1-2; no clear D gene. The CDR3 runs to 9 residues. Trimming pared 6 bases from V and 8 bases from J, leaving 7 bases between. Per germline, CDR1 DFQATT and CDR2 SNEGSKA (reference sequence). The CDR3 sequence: CSAKEGYTF. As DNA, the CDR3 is TGCAGTGCAAAAGAGGGCTACACCTTC.

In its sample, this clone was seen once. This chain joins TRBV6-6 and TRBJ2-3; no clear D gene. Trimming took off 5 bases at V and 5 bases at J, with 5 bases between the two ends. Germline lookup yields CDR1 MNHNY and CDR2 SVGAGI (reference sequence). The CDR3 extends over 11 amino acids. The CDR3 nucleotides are TGTGCCAGCAGTAGGAGAGATACGCAGTATTTT. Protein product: CASSRRDTQYF.